These T cell receptor beta chains were read from a single sample in a study of radiation and T cells in renal cell carcinoma. Sequencing was performed with immunoSEQ multiplex PCR; in TCRdb, only in-frame clones are kept and a portion is missing. The sample has just over 150,000 clones; around 90% are singletons. The input for sequencing was blood, taken from a patient whose treatment included radiotherapy and nephrectomy. These receptors were obtained from a woman between 50 and 59 years old with renal cell carcinoma. Each CDR3 is given without its conserved first and last residue. A D gene is named only where the DNA matches it firmly. Only some rows state a clone size, as once, few, many or a class for expanded clones.

d_gene,abundance,j_gene,len,v_gene,CDR3aa
NA,NA,TRBJ1-2,11,TRBV18,ASSPDGNYGYT
NA,NA,TRBJ1-1,11,TRBV11-1,ASSSLMNTEAF
NA,once,TRBJ2-3,12,TRBV7-6,ASSLPRDTDTQY
NA,NA,TRBJ2-7,11,TRBV27,ASSPGDSRQQY
NA,NA,TRBJ1-4,13,TRBV11-3,ASSPRPEPIEKLF
NA,once,TRBJ2-5,13,TRBV28,ASSLWGALQETQY
NA,NA,TRBJ2-4,12,TRBV15,ATSSPGLRNIQY
TRBD1,NA,TRBJ2-7,11,TRBV18,ASSPDTGEGQY
NA,NA,TRBJ1-2,13,TRBV15,ATSRDRTGDAGYT
NA,NA,TRBJ1-1,11,TRBV21-1,ASSDQRNTEAF
TRBD1,NA,TRBJ1-1,14,TRBV7-9,ASSFIQTGGNTEAF
TRBD1,NA,TRBJ2-7,12,TRBV6-5,ASSRDSHSYEQY